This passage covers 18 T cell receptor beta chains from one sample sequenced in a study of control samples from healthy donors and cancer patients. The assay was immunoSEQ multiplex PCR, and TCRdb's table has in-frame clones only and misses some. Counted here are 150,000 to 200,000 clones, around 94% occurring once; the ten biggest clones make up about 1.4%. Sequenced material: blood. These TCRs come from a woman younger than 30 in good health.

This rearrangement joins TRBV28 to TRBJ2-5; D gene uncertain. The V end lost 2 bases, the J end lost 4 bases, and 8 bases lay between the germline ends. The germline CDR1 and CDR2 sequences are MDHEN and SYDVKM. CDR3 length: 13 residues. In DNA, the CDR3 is TGTGCCAGCAGTTTAGTTCACCGAGAGACCCAGTACTTC. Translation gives CASSLVHRETQYF.

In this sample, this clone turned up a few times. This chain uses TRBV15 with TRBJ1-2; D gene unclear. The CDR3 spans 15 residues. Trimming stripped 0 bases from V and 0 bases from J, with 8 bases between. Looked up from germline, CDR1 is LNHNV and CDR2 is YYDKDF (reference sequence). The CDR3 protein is CATSREDRANYGYTF. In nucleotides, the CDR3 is TGTGCCACCAGCAGAGAGGACCGAGCTAACTATGGCTACACCTTC.

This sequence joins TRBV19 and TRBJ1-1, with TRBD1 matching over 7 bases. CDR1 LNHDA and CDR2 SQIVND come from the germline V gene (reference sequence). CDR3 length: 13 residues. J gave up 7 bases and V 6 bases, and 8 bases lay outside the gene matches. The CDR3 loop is CASRVTGVYEAFF. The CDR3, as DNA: TGTGCCAGTAGAGTAACAGGGGTTTATGAAGCTTTCTTT.

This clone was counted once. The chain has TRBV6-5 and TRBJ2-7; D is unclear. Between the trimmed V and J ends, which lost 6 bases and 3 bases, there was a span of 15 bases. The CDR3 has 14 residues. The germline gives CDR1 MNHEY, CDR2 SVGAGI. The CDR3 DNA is TGTGCCAGCAGGACCAATTCCCTCGGCTACGAGCAGTACTTC. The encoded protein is CASRTNSLGYEQYF.

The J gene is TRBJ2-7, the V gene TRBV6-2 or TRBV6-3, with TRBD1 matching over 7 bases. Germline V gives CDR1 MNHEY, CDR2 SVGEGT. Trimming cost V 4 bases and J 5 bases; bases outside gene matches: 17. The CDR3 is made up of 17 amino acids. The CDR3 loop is CASSSLIPRQGVDEQYF. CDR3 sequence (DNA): TGTGCCAGCAGTTCACTGATCCCCCGACAGGGAGTGGACGAGCAGTACTTC.

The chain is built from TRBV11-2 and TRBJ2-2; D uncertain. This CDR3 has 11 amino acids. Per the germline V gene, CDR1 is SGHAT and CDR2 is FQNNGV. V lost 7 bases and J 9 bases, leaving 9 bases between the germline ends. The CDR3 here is CASMRVRELFF. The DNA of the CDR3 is TGTGCCAGCATGCGAGTCAGGGAGCTGTTTTTT.

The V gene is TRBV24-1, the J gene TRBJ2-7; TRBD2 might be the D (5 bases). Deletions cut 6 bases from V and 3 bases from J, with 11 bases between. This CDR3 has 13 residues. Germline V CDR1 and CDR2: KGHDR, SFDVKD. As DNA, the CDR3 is TGTGCCACCAGTAGAGGGCCACACTACGAGCAGTACTTC. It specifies CATSRGPHYEQYF.

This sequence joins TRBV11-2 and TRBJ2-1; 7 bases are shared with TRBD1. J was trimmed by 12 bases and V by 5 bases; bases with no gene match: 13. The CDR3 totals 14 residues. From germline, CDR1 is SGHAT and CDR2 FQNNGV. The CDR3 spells CASSSFLQGPGQFF. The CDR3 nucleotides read TGTGCCAGCAGCAGTTTCCTACAGGGGCCTGGGCAGTTCTTC.

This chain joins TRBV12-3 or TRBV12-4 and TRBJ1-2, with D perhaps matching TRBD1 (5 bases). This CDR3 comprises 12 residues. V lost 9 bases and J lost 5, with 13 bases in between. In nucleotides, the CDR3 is TGTGCCAGTGGGGGGTATGGGTATGGCTACACCTTC. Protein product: CASGGYGYGYTF.

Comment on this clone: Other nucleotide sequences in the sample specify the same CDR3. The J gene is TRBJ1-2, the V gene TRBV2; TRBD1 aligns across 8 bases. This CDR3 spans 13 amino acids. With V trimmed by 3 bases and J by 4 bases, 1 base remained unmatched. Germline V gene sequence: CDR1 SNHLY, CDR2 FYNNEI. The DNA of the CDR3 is TGTGCCAGCAGTGAGCAGGGGGCCTATGGCTACACCTTC. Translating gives CASSEQGAYGYTF. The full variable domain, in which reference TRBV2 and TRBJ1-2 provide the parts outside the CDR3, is EPEVTQTPSHQVTQMGQEVILRCVPISNHLYFYWYRQILGQKVEFLVSFYNNEISEKSEIFDDQFSVERPDGSNFTLKIRSTKLEDSAMYFCASSEQGAYGYTFGSGTRLTVV.

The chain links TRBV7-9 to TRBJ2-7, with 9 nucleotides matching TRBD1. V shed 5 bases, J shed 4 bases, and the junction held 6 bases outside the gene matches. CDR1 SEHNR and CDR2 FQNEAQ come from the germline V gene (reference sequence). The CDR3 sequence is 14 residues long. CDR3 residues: CASSVQGAGYEQYF. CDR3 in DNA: TGTGCCAGCAGCGTACAGGGGGCGGGTTACGAGCAGTACTTC. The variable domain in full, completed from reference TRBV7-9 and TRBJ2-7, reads DTGVSQNPRHKITKRGQNVTFRCDPISEHNRLYWYRQTLGQGPEFLTYFQNEAQLEKSRLLSDRFSAERPKGSFSTLEIQRTEQGDSAMYLCASSVQGAGYEQYFGPGTRLTVT.

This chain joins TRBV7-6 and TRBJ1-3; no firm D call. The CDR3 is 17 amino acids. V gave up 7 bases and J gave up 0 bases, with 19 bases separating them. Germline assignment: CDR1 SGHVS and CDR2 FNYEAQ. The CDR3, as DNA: TGTGCCAGCACCCCCCCCTTGGGATCCTTCTCTGGAAACACCATATATTTT. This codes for CASTPPLGSFSGNTIYF.

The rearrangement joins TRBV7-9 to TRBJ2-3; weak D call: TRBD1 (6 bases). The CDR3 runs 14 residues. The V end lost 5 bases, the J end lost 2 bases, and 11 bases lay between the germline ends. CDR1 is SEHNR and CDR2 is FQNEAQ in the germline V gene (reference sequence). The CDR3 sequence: CASSATGYTDTQYF. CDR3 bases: TGTGCCAGCAGCGCGACAGGCTACACAGATACGCAGTATTTT.

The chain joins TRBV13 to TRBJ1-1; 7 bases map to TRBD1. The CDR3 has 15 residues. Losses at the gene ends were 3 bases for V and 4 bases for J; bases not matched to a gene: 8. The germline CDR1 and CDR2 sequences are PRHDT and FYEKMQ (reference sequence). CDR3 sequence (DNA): TGTGCCAGCAGCTTGGGACAGTCTATGGTCACTGAAGCTTTCTTT. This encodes CASSLGQSMVTEAFF.

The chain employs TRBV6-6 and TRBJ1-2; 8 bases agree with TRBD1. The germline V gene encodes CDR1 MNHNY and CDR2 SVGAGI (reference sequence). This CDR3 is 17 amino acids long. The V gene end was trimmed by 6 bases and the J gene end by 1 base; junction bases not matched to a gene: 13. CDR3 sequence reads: CASSRTDRGASNYGYTF. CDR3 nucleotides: TGTGCCAGCAGCCGAACTGACAGGGGCGCGAGTAACTATGGCTACACCTTC.

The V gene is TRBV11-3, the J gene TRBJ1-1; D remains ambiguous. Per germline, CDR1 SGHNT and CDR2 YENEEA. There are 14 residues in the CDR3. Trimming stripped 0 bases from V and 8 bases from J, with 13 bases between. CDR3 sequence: CASSLDSQLGEAFF. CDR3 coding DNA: TGTGCCAGCAGCTTAGATTCACAGCTGGGGGAAGCTTTCTTT.

CDR3 DNA sequence: TGTGCCAGTAGTTCAGGGACAGGGCTTAGCAATCAGCCCCAGCATTTT. It encodes CASSSGTGLSNQPQHF. The chain carries TRBV19 and TRBJ1-5, with 9 positions matching TRBD1. The CDR3 covers 16 residues. V lost 5 bases and J lost 0; bases outside the gene matches: 5. Germline V CDR1 and CDR2: LNHDA, SQIVND (reference sequence).

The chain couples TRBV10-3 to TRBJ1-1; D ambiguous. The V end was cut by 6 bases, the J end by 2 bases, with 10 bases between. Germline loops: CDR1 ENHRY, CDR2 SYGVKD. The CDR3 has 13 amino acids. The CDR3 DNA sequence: TGTGCCATCAGGCAAGCATTAAACACTGAAGCTTTCTTT. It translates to CAIRQALNTEAFF.